Each of the 21 T cell receptor beta chains below was sequenced from the same sample in a study of tumor and adjacent non-tumor tissue in lung cancer. A modified ARM-PCR protocol with three rounds of nested PCR amplified TCRbeta. TCRdb processed the multiplex PCR reads anew with MiXCR; each CDR3 protein has one entry. In the table there are around 200,000 distinct CDR3 sequences, 71% of which are singletons. RNA was extracted from bulk tissue without any cell sorting. Sequencing input: lung tumor tissue. The receptor set was obtained from a man in his 60s with non-small cell lung cancer.

Worth noting for this clonotype: This clone may be a read error of a much larger clone one base away. The chain combines TRBV6-1 with TRBJ1-3; D is possibly TRBD1 (5 bases). The CDR3 runs to 15 residues. Trimming stripped 6 bases from V and 3 bases from J, with 15 bases between. Germline V gene data show CDR1 as MNHNS and CDR2 as SASEGT. CDR3 residues: CASSPLWDGGNTIYF. CDR3 nucleotide sequence: TGTGCCAGCAGCCCCCTCTGGGACGGTGGAAACACCATATATTTT.

In regard to this clonotype: Mismatch with germline at one junction end may stem from a read error. The J gene is TRBJ2-6, the V gene TRBV4-3; D possibly uses TRBD1 or TRBD2 (5 bases each). CDR3 length equals 15 residues. Germline V gives CDR1 LGHNA, CDR2 YSLEER. As DNA, the CDR3 is TGCGCCAGCAGCGTCCGCCCGGCTGGGACCAACGTCCTGATTTTC. Amino acid sequence: CASSVRPAGTNVLIF.

Note on this clonotype: Compared with germline, one end of the junction differs, possibly owing to a read error. The V gene is TRBV11-1, the J gene TRBJ2-7; D remains ambiguous. This CDR3 has 16 residues. Germline V gene sequence: CDR1 SGHAT, CDR2 FQDESV (reference sequence). The CDR3 DNA is TGTGCCAGCAGCTTAGCTATTGGTGACAACTCCTACGAGCGGTACTTC. Translated: CASSLAIGDNSYERYF.

On this clonotype itself: No conserved phenylalanine or tryptophan is present at the end of the CDR3, so a read error is the likely explanation. V is TRBV11-2 and J is TRBJ2-6; TRBD1 matches at 11 bases. Germline-derived CDR1 and CDR2 are SGHAT and FQNNGV. The CDR3 contains 20 residues. The CDR3 DNA reads as TGTGCCAGCAGCTACCTCCGGACAGGGGGCGAGGAGGGTGGGGCCAATGTCCTGACTCTC. It specifies CASSYLRTGGEEGGANVLTL.

Turning to this clonotype: Lacking the conserved final phenylalanine or tryptophan, this CDR3 likely reflects a read error. The DNA is left out, because the CDR3 cannot be placed on it with certainty; the CDR3 is given as TCRdb lists it. The J gene is TRBJ1-6, the V gene TRBV20-1; TRBD1, the table's D call, was not compared with the DNA. Looked up from germline, CDR1 is DFQATT and CDR2 is SNEGSKA (reference sequence). The length of the CDR3 is 15 amino acids, counting both ends. The CDR3 loop is CSARDTGRYNSLLHI.

The chain employs TRBV9 and TRBJ2-6; D not resolved. The CDR3 totals 14 residues. Trimming stripped 7 bases from V and 5 bases from J, with 13 bases between. Germline assignment: CDR1 SGDLS and CDR2 YYNGEE. The CDR3 sequence: CASAASTRANVLTF. The CDR3 coding sequence is TGTGCCAGCGCCGCTTCTACAAGGGCCAACGTCCTGACTTTC.

A remark on this clonotype: One junction end does not reproduce the germline sequence, and a read error may be involved. The gene calls are TRBV11-2 and TRBJ2-3; D may be TRBD1 or TRBD2 (6 bases each). The germline gives CDR1 SGHAT, CDR2 FQNNGV. The CDR3 contains 16 residues. CDR3 sequence: CACSSVGGLSTDTQYF. In DNA, the CDR3 is TGTGCCTGCAGCTCAGTAGGGGGACTTAGCACAGATACGCAGTATTTT.

The rearrangement links TRBV6-2 or TRBV6-3 to TRBJ1-6; maybe TRBD1 (5 bases). This CDR3 spans 14 amino acids. Germline CDR1 reads MNHEY; CDR2 reads SVGEGT. The V and J ends lost 8 bases and 6 bases respectively, with 14 bases between them. The chain's CDR3 is CASGRGAGNSPLHF. The CDR3 bases are TGTGCCAGCGGACGAGGGGCAGGTAATTCACCCCTCCACTTT.

There are many counts of this clonotype. This sequence joins TRBV29-1 and TRBJ1-3; a possible D gene is TRBD1 (5 bases). Germline V gives CDR1 SQVTM, CDR2 ANQGSEA. The CDR3 loop spans 13 amino acids. V lost 5 bases, J lost 5 bases, and 13 bases lay in between. The CDR3 DNA reads as TGCAGCGTTACCGTGGCAGGGAGAAACACCATATATTTT. Its protein is CSVTVAGRNTIYF.

This clonotype was seen only a few times. The chain has TRBV4-2 and TRBJ1-4; D unclear. The V and J ends lost 2 bases and 12 bases respectively, with 13 bases between them. Germline CDR1 and CDR2: LGHNA and YNFKEQ. The CDR3 has 13 amino acids. DNA of the CDR3: TGTGCCAGCAGCCAAAATGGCCAAGGAGAACTGTTTTTT. Translating gives CASSQNGQGELFF.

A remark on this clonotype: Just one base apart from a much larger clone, this may be a read error. J is TRBJ1-1 and V is TRBV7-8; 7 nucleotides match TRBD1. The V gene's germline CDR1 is SGHVS and CDR2 FQNEAQ. CDR3 length: 15 amino acids. V lost 5 bases, J lost 11 bases, and 17 bases stayed unmatched. CDR3 region: CASSPDELPGGEAFF. In DNA form, the CDR3 reads TGTGCCAGCAGCCCAGACGAGTTACCAGGGGGAGAGGCTTTCTTT.

This clonotype was counted between two and nine times. A single base separates this from a much larger clone, so it may be a read error. The CDR3 does not end in the conserved phenylalanine or tryptophan, so this is likely a read error. This rearrangement joins TRBV12-3 or TRBV12-4 to TRBJ1-6; D might be TRBD1 (5 bases). V lost 2 bases and J lost 5, with 7 bases in between. There are 14 residues in the CDR3. CDR3 bases: TGTGCCAGCAGTTTACACAGGAATAATTCACCCCTCCACTTA. Residues: CASSLHRNNSPLHL.

Worth noting for this clonotype: Likely a read error: the CDR3 ends without its conserved phenylalanine or tryptophan. The genes are TRBV28 and TRBJ2-6, with D tentatively TRBD2 (6 bases). In germline, CDR1 is MDHEN, CDR2 SYDVKM. The V gene lost 3 bases and the J gene lost 3 bases, with 9 bases spanning the gap. The CDR3 has 15 residues. This chain's CDR3 is CASSLGGNGANVLTS. As DNA, the CDR3 is TGTGCCAGCAGTTTGGGCGGGAATGGGGCCAACGTCCTGACTTCC.

Comment on this clonotype: At one boundary the junction diverges from the germline segment, which might be a read error. The chain has TRBV4-1 and TRBJ2-5; D unresolved. Germline V gives CDR1 MGHRA, CDR2 YSYEKL. There are 11 residues in the CDR3. CDR3 sequence reads: CASSQEETHYF. CDR3 in DNA: TGCGCCAGCAGCCAAGAGGAGACCCACTACTTC.

V gene TRBV24-1 combines with J gene TRBJ2-5, with unresolved D. V was shortened by 6 bases and J by 3 bases, with 4 bases between the two germline ends. This CDR3 has 11 amino acids. Germline V gene sequence: CDR1 KGHDR, CDR2 SFDVKD. Here the CDR3 reads CATSQEETQYF. The CDR3 DNA reads TGTGCCACCAGTCAGGAAGAGACCCAGTACTTC.

Concerning this clonotype itself: One junction end does not reproduce the germline sequence, and a read error may be involved. This sequence joins TRBV4-1 and TRBJ2-1; 11 positions agree with TRBD2. This CDR3 contains 18 residues. Per germline, CDR1 MGHRA and CDR2 YSYEKL. CDR3 region: CASRRTSGYGTSYNEQLF. The CDR3 DNA is TGCGCCAGCAGACGGACTAGCGGGTACGGCACCTCCTACAATGAGCAGTTATTC.

This clonotype came up once. A much larger clone differs by one base, so this may be a read error. This rearrangement joins TRBV6-6 to TRBJ2-7; tentatively, D is TRBD2 (6 bases). The CDR3 spans 13 residues. Germline-derived CDR1 and CDR2 are MNHNY and SVGAGI (reference sequence). The CDR3 protein is CVSSGGAGYEQYF. CDR3 DNA: TGTGTCAGCAGCGGCGGGGCAGGCTACGAGCAGTACTTC.

With respect to this clonotype: With a much larger clone just one base away, this may be a read error. V and J are TRBV6-5 and TRBJ2-3; weak D call: TRBD1 (6 bases). CDR1 is MNHEY and CDR2 is SVGAGI in the germline V gene. V shed 6 bases and J shed 2 bases, with 9 bases lying between them. This CDR3 spans 13 amino acids. The CDR3 spells CASRGTNTDTQYF. CDR3 nucleotides: TGTGCCAGCAGGGGGACAAACACAGATACGCAGTATTTT.

A remark on this clonotype: Because it lacks the conserved phenylalanine or tryptophan at the end, this CDR3 is likely a read error. In DNA form, the CDR3 reads TGTGCCAGCGGCGTTTACGGGACCGGGGGTGAACAGTTCTCC. Its translation is CASGVYGTGGEQFS. This chain connects TRBV11-1 to TRBJ2-1; D is perhaps TRBD2 (6 bases). This CDR3 comprises 14 residues. V was cut by 8 bases and J by 13 bases, with 24 bases left in between. Germline CDR1 SGHAT, CDR2 FQDESV (reference sequence).

This clonotype has more than one count but fewer than ten. This could be a read error, since a much larger clone is one nucleotide away. The chain employs TRBV11-3 and TRBJ1-2; D is uncertain. The CDR3 loop spans 16 amino acids. Germline V gene lookup returns CDR1 SGHNT and CDR2 YENEEA. CDR3 region: CVSSPGQAASNYGYTF. CDR3 DNA sequence: TGTGTCAGCAGCCCCGGGCAGGCCGCATCTAACTATGGCTACACCTTC.

This sequence joins TRBV18 and TRBJ2-5; D ambiguous. CDR1 and CDR2 (germline): KGHSH, LQKENI. The CDR3 has 13 amino acids. Trimming shortened V by 3 bases and J by 1 base, and 6 bases separated the two germline ends. The CDR3 reads CASSPTIQETQYF. The CDR3 nucleotides read TGTGCCAGCTCACCGACGATCCAAGAGACCCAGTACTTC.